A selection of T cell receptor beta chains follows, all from one sample in a study of blood T cell repertoires in COVID-19. Profiling relied on immunoSEQ multiplex PCR, and the TCRdb table lists in-frame clones only, not all of them. The sample has 110,000 or so clones; 81% are singletons. Source material: peripheral blood. The receptor source for this set is a woman aged 70-85 years with acute or convalescent COVID-19. CDR3s include the opening cysteine and the closing phenylalanine or tryptophan. Fields, in order: clone size, V gene, J gene, D gene, CDR3 DNA, CDR3 protein. A D gene is named only where the DNA matches it firmly. The size field is filled for only some rows; it gives once, few, many or a size class.

>few|TRBV10-1|TRBJ2-2|NA
TGCGCCAGCAGTGAGTCGAGACGGGGCGGGGAGCTGTTTTTT
CASSESRRGGELFF
>few|TRBV29-1|TRBJ2-1|TRBD2
TGCAGCGTTGGCGGGACTAGCGGGAGGCAGATCGGGCGAAATGAGCAGTTCTTC
CSVGGTSGRQIGRNEQFF
>once|TRBV4-3|TRBJ1-3|NA
TGCGCCAGCAGCCAAGATTCCTGGGCCCGAAACACCATATATTTT
CASSQDSWARNTIYF
>few|TRBV7-2|TRBJ2-3|NA
TGTGCCAGCAGCTTAACCGGCAGGGGCATGCGGCCAGATACGCAGTATTTT
CASSLTGRGMRPDTQYF
>NA|TRBV12-3/TRBV12-4|TRBJ1-1|NA
TGTGCCAGCAGTTTCCAGGGGAACACTGAAGCTTTCTTT
CASSFQGNTEAFF
>NA|TRBV14|TRBJ2-1|TRBD2
TGTGCCAGCAGCCTGGGCCTAGCGGGTTACAATGAGCAGTTCTTC
CASSLGLAGYNEQFF
>NA|TRBV4-1|TRBJ1-4|TRBD1
TGCGCCAGCAGCCTCATACAGGGGGTTCGGGAAAAACTGTTTTTT
CASSLIQGVREKLFF
>NA|TRBV7-8|TRBJ2-7|NA
TGTGCCAGCAGCTTAGGCAGGGCACCCAACTACGAGCAGTACTTC
CASSLGRAPNYEQYF
>NA|TRBV28|TRBJ1-5|NA
TGTGCCAGCAGCCCTACGGGGGAGGGGTACAATCAGCCCCAGCATTTT
CASSPTGEGYNQPQHF
>NA|TRBV7-9|TRBJ2-3|NA
TGTGCCAGCAGCTTAGCGGAGAGCGGAGTTGGGACAGATACGCAGTATTTT
CASSLAESGVGTDTQYF
>NA|TRBV5-4|TRBJ1-2|NA
TGTGCCAGCAGCCTAGGGGGTAGCCGGAACACCTTC
CASSLGGSRNTF
>NA|TRBV30|TRBJ2-6|NA
TGTGCCTGGAGTCCAGAAGAGGGCACTGGGGCCAACGTCCTGACTTTC
CAWSPEEGTGANVLTF
>few|TRBV4-2|TRBJ1-4|NA
TGTGCCAGCAGCCAAGATGCAGGGGATGAAAAACTGTTTTTT
CASSQDAGDEKLFF
>NA|TRBV11-2|TRBJ2-1|TRBD2
TGTGCCAGCAGCTTTCATGGGCTAGCGGGAGCGGTTGAGCAGTTCTTC
CASSFHGLAGAVEQFF
>NA|TRBV7-3|TRBJ2-6|NA
TGTGCCAGCAGCTTAAGGGCAGGGGCCAACGTCCTGACTTTC
CASSLRAGANVLTF
>NA|TRBV19|TRBJ2-7|NA
TGTGCCAGTAGTCCCCGCGGAGGGAGCTCCTACGAGCAGTACTTC
CASSPRGGSSYEQYF
>NA|TRBV7-9|TRBJ1-1|TRBD1
TGTGCCAGCAGCTCCTCAGGGGGATGGACTGAAGCTTTCTTT
CASSSSGGWTEAFF
>NA|TRBV18|TRBJ1-6|TRBD1
TGTGCCAGCTCCCGACAGGGGATGGGTAATTCACCCCTCCACTTT
CASSRQGMGNSPLHF
>NA|TRBV4-3|TRBJ1-2|TRBD1
TGCGCCAGCAGCCAAGAGCTGGGTACGGGACAGCGATATGGCTACACCTTC
CASSQELGTGQRYGYTF
>NA|TRBV27|TRBJ1-2|TRBD1
TGTGCCAGCAGTTTATCGGGGGGACAGGGAGATGGCTACACCTTC
CASSLSGGQGDGYTF
>NA|TRBV28|TRBJ1-2|NA
TGTGCCAGCAGCCTAGGGGTATGGGGCTACACCTTC
CASSLGVWGYTF
>once|TRBV7-2|TRBJ1-6|TRBD1
TGTGCCAGCAGCACATCGGGACAGGTCCATTCACCCCTCCACTTT
CASSTSGQVHSPLHF
>NA|TRBV28|TRBJ2-7|NA
TGTGCCAGCAGTTTATCGCCGGGAGCTTTCCACGAGCAGTACTTC
CASSLSPGAFHEQYF
>NA|TRBV6-1|TRBJ1-6|NA
TGTGCCAGCAGTGAAGGGTACAGCAATTCACCCCTCCACTTT
CASSEGYSNSPLHF
>NA|TRBV30|TRBJ2-2|NA
TGTGCCTGGAGGGACTATTTCACCGGGGAGCTGTTTTTT
CAWRDYFTGELFF
>NA|TRBV6-2/TRBV6-3|TRBJ2-3|NA
TGTGCCAGCAGCTCAATATACCGACTAGAAGCAGATACGCAGTATTTT
CASSSIYRLEADTQYF
>once|TRBV30|TRBJ2-7|TRBD1
TGTGCCTGGATTCTGACCGGGACAGGCTCCTACGAGCAGTACTTC
CAWILTGTGSYEQYF
>NA|TRBV5-4|TRBJ2-6|NA
TGTGCCAGCAGCTCTTTTACTCTCTCTGGGGCCAACGTCCTGACTTTC
CASSSFTLSGANVLTF
>NA|TRBV5-6|TRBJ1-5|NA
TGTGCCAGCAGCGCAGGGAGGGGCAATCAGCCCCAGCATTTT
CASSAGRGNQPQHF
>few|TRBV6-2/TRBV6-3|TRBJ2-7|TRBD1
TGTGCCAGCAGTTACCCCCACGACAGGGTGGAAAGAGGCGAGCAGTACTTC
CASSYPHDRVERGEQYF
>NA|TRBV7-6|TRBJ2-7|NA
TGTGCCAGCAGCTTCAGGGGCGATGGCGAGCAGTACTTC
CASSFRGDGEQYF
>NA|TRBV6-2/TRBV6-3|TRBJ2-5|TRBD2
TGTGCCAGCAGTTACCCCTGGGGGGGCCAAGAGACCCAGTACTTC
CASSYPWGGQETQYF
>NA|TRBV20-1|TRBJ1-5|NA
TGCAGTGCTAGTGAGCCCGGGGGTTTTCAGCCCCAGCATTTT
CSASEPGGFQPQHF
>NA|TRBV19|TRBJ2-1|NA
TGTGCCAGTAGTATCCGGGGGAGCTCCTACAATGAGCAGTTCTTC
CASSIRGSSYNEQFF
>NA|TRBV2|TRBJ1-2|NA
TGTGCCAGCAGTGCCCCGACAGAGAACTATGGCTACACCTTC
CASSAPTENYGYTF
>once|TRBV10-1|TRBJ2-1|NA
TGCGCCAGCAGTGAGCGGGGGTCCTACAATGAGCAGTTCTTC
CASSERGSYNEQFF